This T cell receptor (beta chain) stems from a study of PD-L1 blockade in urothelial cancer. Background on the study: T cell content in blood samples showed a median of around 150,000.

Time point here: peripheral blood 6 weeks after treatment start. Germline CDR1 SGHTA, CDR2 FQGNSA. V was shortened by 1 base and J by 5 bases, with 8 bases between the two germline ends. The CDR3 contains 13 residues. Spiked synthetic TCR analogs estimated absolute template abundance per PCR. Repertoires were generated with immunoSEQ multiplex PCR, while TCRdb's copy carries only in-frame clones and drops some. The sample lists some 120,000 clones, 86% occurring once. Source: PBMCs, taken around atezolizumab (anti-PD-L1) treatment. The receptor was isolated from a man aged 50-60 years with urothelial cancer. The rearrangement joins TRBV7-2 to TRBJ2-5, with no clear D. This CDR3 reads CASSLGSRETQYF. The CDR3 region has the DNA TGTGCCAGCAGCTTAGGGAGCCGGGAGACCCAGTACTTC. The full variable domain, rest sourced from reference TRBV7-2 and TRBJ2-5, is GAGVSQSPSNKVTEKGKDVELRCDPISGHTALYWYRQSLGQGLEFLIYFQGNSAPDKSGLPSDRFSAERTGGSVSTLTIQRTQQEDSAVYLCASSLGSRETQYFGPGTRLLVL.